These T cell receptor beta chains were read from a single sample in a study of blood T cell repertoires in COVID-19. The assay was immunoSEQ multiplex PCR, and TCRdb's table has in-frame clones only and misses some. The table lists about 280,000 clones, 90% of them singletons, with around 1.7% in the top ten. The sample taken for sequencing was PBMCs or T cells enriched from blood (not recorded which). These receptors came from a woman aged 18-30 years with acute COVID-19. The CDR3 runs from the conserved cysteine through the conserved F or W. The order of the fields is CDR3 protein, V gene, D gene. The D gene is left open where the match is weak.

CASIKPTSVQETQYF	TRBV7-8	TRBD2
CASSIAGDGYTF	TRBV19	.
CASSQDWGLAGPAGTDTQYF	TRBV4-3	TRBD2
CASSETTGYYGYTF	TRBV14	.
CASSLAPPGTGGTYEQYF	TRBV7-9	TRBD1
CASLPAPTGNQPQHF	TRBV19	.
CASSKRCSGTGDTGELFF	TRBV21-1	.
CAWTLEANTEAFF	TRBV30	.
CASNNGLAGWGNEQFF	TRBV7-9	TRBD2
CASSQGPPGSYEQYF	TRBV4-3	.
CASRRGGESSGNTIYF	TRBV19	.
CASSLDGGLGDYGYTF	TRBV5-1	.
CATRDRGQPQHF	TRBV19	TRBD1
CASSSQDRGNAFF	TRBV5-1	TRBD1
CASSQKRAGDGYNEQFF	TRBV4-1	TRBD2
CAISEKGWGTGELFF	TRBV10-3	.
CASGSDGGSIYNEQFF	TRBV12-5	TRBD2
CASYPSGGNTGELFF	TRBV6-5	TRBD2
CASRRDMPSEAFF	TRBV12-3/TRBV12-4	.
CASSRQGYQETQYF	TRBV6-2/TRBV6-3	TRBD1
CASSRFTARESSPLHF	TRBV4-2	.
CASSLTGVRETQYF	TRBV27	TRBD1
CASRGTSGRVSSYNEQFF	TRBV27	TRBD2
CASSVVGTEIGNEQFF	TRBV9	TRBD1
CASMTPTGNEQFF	TRBV2	TRBD1
CASSYSGTGRYTEAFF	TRBV6-5	.
CASSPVQLAYEQYF	TRBV18	TRBD2
CSVPPPSRAEYNEQFF	TRBV29-1	.
CASSPYQTGSSYNEQFF	TRBV18	.
CASSLAALPDVSYEQYF	TRBV5-1	.
CASSETRYEQYF	TRBV6-1	.
CASSPLAGGPPDTQYF	TRBV4-2	TRBD2
CAWREQGIGNQPQHF	TRBV30	TRBD1
CASSHAIGSSYNEQFF	TRBV4-3	.
CASSDSRYEQYF	TRBV10-1	.
CASRGGTALYNSPLHF	TRBV2	TRBD1
CASSLTVSPYVEQYF	TRBV7-2	.
CASSELSEETQYF	TRBV6-1	.
CASSLGSGVPATNEKLFF	TRBV7-9	.
CASSHGGTGNTIYF	TRBV4-1	.
CASSSIRGTDTQYF	TRBV7-2	.
CASSPPLSGLAGASTRTDTQYF	TRBV18	TRBD2
CASRQGFGKLFF	TRBV6-5	.
CASSRVTGNTEAFF	TRBV18	.
CASNPSGTGGSYEQYF	TRBV28	TRBD1
CASRNDRGRAFF	TRBV2	TRBD1
CASSYSLQGADGYTF	TRBV6-6	TRBD1
CAIRQGLGDQPQHF	TRBV2	TRBD1
CASSLGASFGGELFF	TRBV7-2	.
CAWSRGGIDIQYF	TRBV30	.
CASRGLAGLGEQFF	TRBV6-4	TRBD2